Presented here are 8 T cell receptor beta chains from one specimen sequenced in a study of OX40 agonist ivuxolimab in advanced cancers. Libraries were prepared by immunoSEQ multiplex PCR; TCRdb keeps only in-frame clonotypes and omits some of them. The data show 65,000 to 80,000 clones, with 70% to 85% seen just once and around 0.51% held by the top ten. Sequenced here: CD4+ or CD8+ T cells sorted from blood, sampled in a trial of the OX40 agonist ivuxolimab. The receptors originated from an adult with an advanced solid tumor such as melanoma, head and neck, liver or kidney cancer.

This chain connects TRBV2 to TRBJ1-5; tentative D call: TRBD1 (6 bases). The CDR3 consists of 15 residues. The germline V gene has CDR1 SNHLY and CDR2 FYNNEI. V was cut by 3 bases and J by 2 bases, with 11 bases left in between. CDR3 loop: CASSEVRGGNQPQHF. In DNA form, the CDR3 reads TGTGCCAGCAGTGAGGTCAGGGGTGGCAATCAGCCCCAGCATTTT.

The CDR3: CASSRGQYYTGELFF. The CDR3 nucleotides read TGTGCCAGCAGCCGAGGACAGTATTACACCGGGGAGCTGTTTTTT. V gene TRBV11-3 combines with J gene TRBJ2-2; a possible D gene is TRBD1 (6 bases). The germline CDR1 and CDR2 sequences are SGHNT and YENEEA. This CDR3 has 15 amino acids. V dropped 5 bases and J dropped 3 bases, with 13 bases sitting between them.

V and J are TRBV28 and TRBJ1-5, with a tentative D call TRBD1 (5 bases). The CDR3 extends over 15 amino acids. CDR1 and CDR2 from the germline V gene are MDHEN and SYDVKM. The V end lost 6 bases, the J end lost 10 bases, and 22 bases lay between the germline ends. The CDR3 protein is CASRLGGRAERPQHF. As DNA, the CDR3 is TGTGCCAGCAGGCTAGGTGGCAGGGCCGAGCGCCCCCAGCATTTT.

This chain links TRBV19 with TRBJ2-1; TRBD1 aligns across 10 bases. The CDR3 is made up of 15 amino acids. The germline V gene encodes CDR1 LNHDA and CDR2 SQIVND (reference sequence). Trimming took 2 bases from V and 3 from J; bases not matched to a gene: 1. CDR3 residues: CASSIRTGGYNEQFF. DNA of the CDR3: TGTGCCAGTAGTATAAGGACAGGGGGCTACAATGAGCAGTTCTTC.

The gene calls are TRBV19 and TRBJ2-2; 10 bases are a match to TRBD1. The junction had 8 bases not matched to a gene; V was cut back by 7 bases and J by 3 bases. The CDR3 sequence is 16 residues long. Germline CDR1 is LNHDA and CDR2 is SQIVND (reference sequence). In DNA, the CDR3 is TGTGCCAGTATTGACAGGGGGCGCAGGGACACCGGGGAGCTGTTTTTT. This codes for CASIDRGRRDTGELFF. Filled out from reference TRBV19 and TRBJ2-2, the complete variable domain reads DGGITQSPKYLFRKEGQNVTLSCEQNLNHDAMYWYRQDPGQGLRLIYYSQIVNDFQKGDIAEGYSVSREKKESFPLTVTSAQKNPTAFYLCASIDRGRRDTGELFFGEGSRLTVL.

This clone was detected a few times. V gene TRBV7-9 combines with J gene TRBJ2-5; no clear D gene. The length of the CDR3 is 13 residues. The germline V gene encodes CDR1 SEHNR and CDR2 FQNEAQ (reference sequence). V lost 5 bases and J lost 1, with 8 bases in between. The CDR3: CASSLPPQETQYF. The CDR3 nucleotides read TGTGCCAGCAGCCTACCCCCCCAAGAGACCCAGTACTTC. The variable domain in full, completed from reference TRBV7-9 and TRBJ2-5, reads DTGVSQNPRHKITKRGQNVTFRCDPISEHNRLYWYRQTLGQGPEFLTYFQNEAQLEKSRLLSDRFSAERPKGSFSTLEIQRTEQGDSAMYLCASSLPPQETQYFGPGTRLLVL.

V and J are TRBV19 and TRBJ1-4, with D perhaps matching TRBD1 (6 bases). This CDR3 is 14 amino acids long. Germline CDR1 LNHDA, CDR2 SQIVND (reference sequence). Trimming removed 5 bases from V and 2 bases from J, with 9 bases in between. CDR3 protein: CASSSGATNEKLFF. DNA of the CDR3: TGTGCCAGTAGTTCGGGGGCCACTAATGAAAAACTGTTTTTT.

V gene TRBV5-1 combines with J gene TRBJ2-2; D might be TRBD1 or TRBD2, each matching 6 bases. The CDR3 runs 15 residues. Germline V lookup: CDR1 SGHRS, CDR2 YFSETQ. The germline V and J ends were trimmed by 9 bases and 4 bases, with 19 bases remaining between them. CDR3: CATERGADLTGELFF. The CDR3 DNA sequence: TGCGCCACCGAAAGGGGGGCGGACCTCACCGGGGAGCTGTTTTTT.